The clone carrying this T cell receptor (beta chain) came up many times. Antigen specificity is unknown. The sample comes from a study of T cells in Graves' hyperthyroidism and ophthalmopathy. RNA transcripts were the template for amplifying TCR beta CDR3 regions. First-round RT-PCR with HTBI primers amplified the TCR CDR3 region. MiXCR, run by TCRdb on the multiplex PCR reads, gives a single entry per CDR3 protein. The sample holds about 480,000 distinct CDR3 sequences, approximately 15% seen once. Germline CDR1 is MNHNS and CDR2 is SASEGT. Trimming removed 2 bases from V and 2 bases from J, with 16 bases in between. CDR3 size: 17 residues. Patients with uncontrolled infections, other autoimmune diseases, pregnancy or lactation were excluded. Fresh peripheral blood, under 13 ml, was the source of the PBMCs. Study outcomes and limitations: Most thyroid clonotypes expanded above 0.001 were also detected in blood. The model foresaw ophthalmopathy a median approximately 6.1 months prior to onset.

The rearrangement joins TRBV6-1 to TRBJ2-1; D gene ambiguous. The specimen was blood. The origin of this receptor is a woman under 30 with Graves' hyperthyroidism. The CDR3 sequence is CASSENGVAEPYNEQFF. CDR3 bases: TGTGCCAGCAGTGAAAACGGCGTTGCGGAACCCTACAATGAGCAGTTCTTC.